The T cell receptor beta chain described here comes from a study of patients and donors after allogeneic stem cell transplantation. A single record per CDR3 protein comes from TCRdb applying MiXCR to the RT-PCR reads. In the table there are about a million distinct CDR3 sequences, about 20% of which are singletons. In germline, CDR1 is WSHSY, CDR2 SAAADI. This CDR3 is built from 15 residues. V was pared by 0 bases and J by 2 bases, with 10 bases between. The gene calls are TRBV10-2 and TRBJ1-1; possible D gene TRBD1, 6 bases. The sequence derives from a human donor who was either an allogeneic HSCT recipient or a stem cell or donor lymphocyte infusion donor (not recorded which). It is not recorded whose cells these are; they may come from a transplant donor. Sequenced sample: blood, either unsorted or a sorted T cell fraction (not recorded which). CDR3 protein: CASSESTGVNTEAFF. CDR3 nucleotide sequence: TGCGCCAGCAGTGAGTCGACAGGCGTTAACACTGAAGCTTTCTTT.